This TCR beta chain was found in a study of brain T cells in children with intractable seizures. The assay was immunoSEQ multiplex PCR, and TCRdb's table has in-frame clones only and misses some. The table records about 7,400 clones, around 70% of them present only once. Remarks on this clone: What it recognizes is unknown.

Study-wide points: Absence of clones before surgery may stem from lower sequencing depth. Each case's top public CDR3 resembled known HCMV, EBV or influenza A CDR3s.

V lost 0 bases to trimming and J lost 0 bases, with 9 bases between them. The germline V gene has CDR1 SGHDT and CDR2 YYEEEE. CDR3 length: 16 residues. Sequencing was limited to surgery cases with top T cell transcript signatures in brain tissue. Pre-surgery treatment included at least one anti-epileptic drug. This clonotype originated in a boy younger than two with tuberous sclerosis and intractable seizures. The J gene is TRBJ2-2, the V gene TRBV5-6; D gene ambiguous. The source material was resected brain tissue, sampled at surgery. CDR3: CASSLVALANTGELFF. For the CDR3, the DNA is TGTGCCAGCAGCTTGGTGGCTTTGGCGAACACCGGGGAGCTGTTTTTT.